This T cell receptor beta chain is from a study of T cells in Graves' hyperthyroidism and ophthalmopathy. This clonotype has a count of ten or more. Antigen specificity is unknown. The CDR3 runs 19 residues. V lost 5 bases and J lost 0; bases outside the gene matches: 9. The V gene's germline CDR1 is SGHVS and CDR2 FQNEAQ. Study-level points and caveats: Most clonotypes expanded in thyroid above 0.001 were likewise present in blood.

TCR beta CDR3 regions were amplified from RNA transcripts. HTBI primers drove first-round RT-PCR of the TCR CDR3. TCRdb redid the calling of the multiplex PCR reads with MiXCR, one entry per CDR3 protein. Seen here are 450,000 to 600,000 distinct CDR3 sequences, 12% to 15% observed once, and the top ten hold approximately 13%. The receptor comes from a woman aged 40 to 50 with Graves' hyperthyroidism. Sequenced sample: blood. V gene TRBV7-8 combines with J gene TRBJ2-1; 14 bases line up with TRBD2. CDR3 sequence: CASSNRLAGGYPSYNEQFF. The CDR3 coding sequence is TGTGCCAGCAGCAACCGACTAGCGGGAGGGTACCCCTCCTACAATGAGCAGTTCTTC. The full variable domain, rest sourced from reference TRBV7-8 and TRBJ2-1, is GAGVSQSPRYKVAKRGQDVALRCDPISGHVSLFWYQQALGQGPEFLTYFQNEAQLDKSGLPSDRFFAERPEGSVSTLKIQRTQQEDSAVYLCASSNRLAGGYPSYNEQFFGPGTRLTVL.